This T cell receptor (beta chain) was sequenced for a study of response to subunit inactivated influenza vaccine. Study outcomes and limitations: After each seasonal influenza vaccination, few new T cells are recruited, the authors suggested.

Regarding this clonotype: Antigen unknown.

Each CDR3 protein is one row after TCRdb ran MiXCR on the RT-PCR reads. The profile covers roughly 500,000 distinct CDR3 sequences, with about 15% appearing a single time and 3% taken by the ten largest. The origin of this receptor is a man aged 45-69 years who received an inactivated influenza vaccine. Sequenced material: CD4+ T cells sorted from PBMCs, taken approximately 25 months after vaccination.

This CDR3 is CASSVGVGEGETQYF. The CDR3 DNA sequence: TGTGCCAGCAGCGTAGGAGTGGGGGAGGGTGAGACCCAGTACTTC. This chain joins TRBV9 and TRBJ2-5, with 7 bases fitting TRBD2. The CDR3 is 15 amino acids. CDR1 and CDR2 (germline): SGDLS, YYNGEE. Trimming removed 0 bases from V and 5 bases from J; junction bases left unmatched: 7.